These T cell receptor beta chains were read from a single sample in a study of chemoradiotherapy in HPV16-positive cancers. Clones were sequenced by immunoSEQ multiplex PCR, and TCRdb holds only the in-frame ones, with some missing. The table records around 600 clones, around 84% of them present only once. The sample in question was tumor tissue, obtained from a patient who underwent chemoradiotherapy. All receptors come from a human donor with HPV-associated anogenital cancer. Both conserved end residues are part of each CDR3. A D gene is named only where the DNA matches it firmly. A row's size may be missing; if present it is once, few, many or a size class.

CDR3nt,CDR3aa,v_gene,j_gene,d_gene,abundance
TGTGCCAGCAGCAGAAGGACAGGACAAGAGACCCAGTACTTC,CASSRRTGQETQYF,TRBV7-9,TRBJ2-5,TRBD1,.
TGCAGCGTTGAAACAGGGGGGCAGGGTAATTCACCCCTCCACTTT,CSVETGGQGNSPLHF,TRBV29-1,TRBJ1-6,TRBD1,.
TGCGCCAGCAAACCCCCTTTCGGGGGGGACCAAGAGACCCAGTACTTC,CASKPPFGGDQETQYF,TRBV10-2,TRBJ2-5,TRBD2,.
TGCGCCAGCAGCTTGGGCCTAGCGGGGGAAACAGATACGCAGTATTTT,CASSLGLAGETDTQYF,TRBV5-1,TRBJ2-3,TRBD2,.
TGTGCCAGCAGCTTAGCCGGGAACACCCAAGAGACCCAGTACTTC,CASSLAGNTQETQYF,TRBV5-5,TRBJ2-5,.,.
TGTGCCAGCAGTGAAGCTGGATACAATGAGCAGTTCTTC,CASSEAGYNEQFF,TRBV6-1,TRBJ2-1,.,few
TGTGCCAGCAACCGGCAGGTTAGCAATCAGCCCCAGCATTTT,CASNRQVSNQPQHF,TRBV2,TRBJ1-5,.,.
TGTGCCAGCAGCTTAGACCCAGGGACTCAGCCCCAGCATTTT,CASSLDPGTQPQHF,TRBV11-2,TRBJ1-5,.,.
TGCGCCAGCAGTGAAGGGGACAGCAAAAACATTCAGTACTTC,CASSEGDSKNIQYF,TRBV10-1,TRBJ2-4,TRBD1,.
TGTGCCAGCTCACCACGGGACACTGAAGCTTTCTTT,CASSPRDTEAFF,TRBV18,TRBJ1-1,.,.
TGTGCCAGCAGCCCTGGACTTTTCTACGAGCAGTACTTC,CASSPGLFYEQYF,TRBV9,TRBJ2-7,.,.
TGTGCCAGCAGCTTCGAGAGAACGGCCGCGCTGCTCGTCCTGACTTTC,CASSFERTAALLVLTF,TRBV7-9,TRBJ2-6,.,.
TGTGCCAGCTACCTAGCGGGTTCCCATGAGCAGTTCTTC,CASYLAGSHEQFF,TRBV6-6,TRBJ2-1,TRBD2,.